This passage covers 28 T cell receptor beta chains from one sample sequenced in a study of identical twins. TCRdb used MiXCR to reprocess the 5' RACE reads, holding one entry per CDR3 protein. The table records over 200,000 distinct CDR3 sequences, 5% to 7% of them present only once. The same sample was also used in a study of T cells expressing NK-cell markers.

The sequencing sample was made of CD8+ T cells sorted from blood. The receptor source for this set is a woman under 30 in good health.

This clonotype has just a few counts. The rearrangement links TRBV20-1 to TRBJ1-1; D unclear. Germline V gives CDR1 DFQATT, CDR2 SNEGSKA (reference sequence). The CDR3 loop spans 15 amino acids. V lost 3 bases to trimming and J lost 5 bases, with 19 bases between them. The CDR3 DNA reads TGCAGTGCTAGTCCCGAAGCACACTTTGGAACTGAAGCTTTCTTT. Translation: CSASPEAHFGTEAFF.

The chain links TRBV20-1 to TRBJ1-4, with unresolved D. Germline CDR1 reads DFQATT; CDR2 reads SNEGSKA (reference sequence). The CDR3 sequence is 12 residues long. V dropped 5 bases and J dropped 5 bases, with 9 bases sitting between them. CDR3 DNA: TGCAGTGCTGTCGTCAGCAATGAAAAACTGTTTTTT. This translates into CSAVVSNEKLFF.

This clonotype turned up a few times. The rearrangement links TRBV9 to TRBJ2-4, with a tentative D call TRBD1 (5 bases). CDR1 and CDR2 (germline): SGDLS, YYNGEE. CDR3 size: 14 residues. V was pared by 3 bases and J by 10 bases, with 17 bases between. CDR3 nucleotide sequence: TGTGCCAGCAGCGCCCCGGTTGGGGCGGATATTCAGTACTTC. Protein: CASSAPVGADIQYF.

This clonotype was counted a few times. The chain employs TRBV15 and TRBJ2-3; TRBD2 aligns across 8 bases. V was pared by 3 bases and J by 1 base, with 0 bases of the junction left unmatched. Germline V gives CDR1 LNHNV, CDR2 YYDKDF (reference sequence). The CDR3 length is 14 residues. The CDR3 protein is CATSSGRGTDTQYF. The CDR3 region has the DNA TGTGCCACCAGCAGCGGGAGGGGCACAGATACGCAGTATTTT.

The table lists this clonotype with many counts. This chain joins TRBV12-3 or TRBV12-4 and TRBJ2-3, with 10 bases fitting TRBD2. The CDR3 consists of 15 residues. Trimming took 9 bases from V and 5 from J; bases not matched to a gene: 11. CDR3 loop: CASDSSSGRKDTQYF. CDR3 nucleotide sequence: TGTGCCAGTGACTCGTCTAGCGGGAGAAAAGATACGCAGTATTTT.

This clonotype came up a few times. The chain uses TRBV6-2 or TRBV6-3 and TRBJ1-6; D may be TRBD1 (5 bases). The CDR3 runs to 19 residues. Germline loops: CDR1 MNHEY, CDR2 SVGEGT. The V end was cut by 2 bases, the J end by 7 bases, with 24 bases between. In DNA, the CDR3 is TGTGCCAGCAGTTACCTCCTACGCGTACAGGCCTTCGGGAATTCACCCCTCCACTTT. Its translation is CASSYLLRVQAFGNSPLHF.

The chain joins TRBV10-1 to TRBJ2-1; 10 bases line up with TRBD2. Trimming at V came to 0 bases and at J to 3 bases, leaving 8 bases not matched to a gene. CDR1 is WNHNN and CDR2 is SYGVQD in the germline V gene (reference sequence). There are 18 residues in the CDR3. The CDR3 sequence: CASSESISGRGVYNEQFF. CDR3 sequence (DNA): TGCGCCAGCAGTGAGTCTATCAGCGGGAGGGGGGTCTACAATGAGCAGTTCTTC.

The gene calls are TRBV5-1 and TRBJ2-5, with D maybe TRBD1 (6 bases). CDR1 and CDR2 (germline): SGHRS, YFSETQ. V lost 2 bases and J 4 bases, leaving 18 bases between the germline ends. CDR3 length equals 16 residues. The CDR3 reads CASSLGQYEVVETQYF. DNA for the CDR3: TGCGCCAGCAGCTTAGGACAGTATGAGGTCGTAGAGACCCAGTACTTC.

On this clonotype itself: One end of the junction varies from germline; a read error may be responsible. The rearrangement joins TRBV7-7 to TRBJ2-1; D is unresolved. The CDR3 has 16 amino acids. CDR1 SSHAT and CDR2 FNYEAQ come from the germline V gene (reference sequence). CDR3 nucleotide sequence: TGTGCTAGCAGCAGAACTTCTAGTTCAACCTACAATGAGCAGTTCTTC. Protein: CASSRTSSSTYNEQFF.

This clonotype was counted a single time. The CDR3 DNA is TGCAGCGCTTTGGGGGCCTTGCTAGCGGTAAACTCCTACGAGCAGTACTTC. Translating gives CSALGALLAVNSYEQYF. The rearrangement uses TRBV20-1 and TRBJ2-7; TRBD2 is a possible D gene (7 bases). CDR1 is DFQATT, CDR2 SNEGSKA, per germline (reference sequence). The CDR3 contains 17 residues.

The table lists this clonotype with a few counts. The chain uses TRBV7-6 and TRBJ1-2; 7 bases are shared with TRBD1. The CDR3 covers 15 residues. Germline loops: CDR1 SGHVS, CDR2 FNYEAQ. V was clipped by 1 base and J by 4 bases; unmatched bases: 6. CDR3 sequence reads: CASSLEGRDSYGYTF. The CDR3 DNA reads TGTGCCAGCAGCTTAGAGGGGAGGGACAGCTATGGCTACACCTTC.

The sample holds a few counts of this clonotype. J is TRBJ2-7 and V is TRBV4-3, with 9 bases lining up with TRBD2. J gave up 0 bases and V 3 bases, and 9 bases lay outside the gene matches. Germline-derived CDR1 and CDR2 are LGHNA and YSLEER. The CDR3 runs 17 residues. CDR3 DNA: TGCGCCAGCAGCCAGGGACTAGCCGATACATACTCCTACGAGCAGTACTTC. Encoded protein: CASSQGLADTYSYEQYF.

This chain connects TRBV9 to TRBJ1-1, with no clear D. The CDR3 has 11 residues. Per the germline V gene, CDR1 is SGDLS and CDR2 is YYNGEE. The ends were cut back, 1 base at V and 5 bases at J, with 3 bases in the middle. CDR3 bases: TGTGCCAGCAGCGTAATAACTGAAGCTTTCTTT. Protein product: CASSVITEAFF.

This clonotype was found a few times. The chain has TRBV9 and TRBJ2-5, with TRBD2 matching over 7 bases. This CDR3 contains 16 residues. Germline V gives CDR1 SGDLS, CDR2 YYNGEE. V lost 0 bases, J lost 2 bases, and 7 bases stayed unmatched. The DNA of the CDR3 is TGTGCCAGCAGCGTAGCTACTAGCGTGGGACAAGAGACCCAGTACTTC. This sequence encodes CASSVATSVGQETQYF.

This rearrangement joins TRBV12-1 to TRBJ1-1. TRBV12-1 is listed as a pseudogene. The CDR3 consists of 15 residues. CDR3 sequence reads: CASSWGGYLNTEAFF. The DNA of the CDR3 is TGTGCCAGCAGTTGGGGAGGGTATTTGAACACTGAAGCTTTCTTT.

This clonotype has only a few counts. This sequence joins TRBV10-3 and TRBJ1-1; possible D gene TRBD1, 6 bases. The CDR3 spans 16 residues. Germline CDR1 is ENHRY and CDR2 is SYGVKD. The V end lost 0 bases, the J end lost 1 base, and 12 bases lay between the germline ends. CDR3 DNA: TGTGCCATCAGTGAGTCCCCGGACAGCACGAACACTGAAGCTTTCTTT. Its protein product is CAISESPDSTNTEAFF.

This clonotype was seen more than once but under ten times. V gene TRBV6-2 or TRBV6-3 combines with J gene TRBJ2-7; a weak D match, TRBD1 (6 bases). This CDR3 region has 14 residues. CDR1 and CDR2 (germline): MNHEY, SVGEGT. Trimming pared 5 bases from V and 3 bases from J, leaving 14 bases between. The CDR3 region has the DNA TGTGCCAGCAGTCTCGACAGGTTATACTACGAGCAGTACTTC. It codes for CASSLDRLYYEQYF.

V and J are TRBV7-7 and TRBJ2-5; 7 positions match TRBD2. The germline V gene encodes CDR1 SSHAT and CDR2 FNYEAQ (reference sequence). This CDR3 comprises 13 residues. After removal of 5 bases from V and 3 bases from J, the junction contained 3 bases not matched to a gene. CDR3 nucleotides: TGTGCCAGCAGCCCACTAGCGAAAGAGACCCAGTACTTC. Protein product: CASSPLAKETQYF.

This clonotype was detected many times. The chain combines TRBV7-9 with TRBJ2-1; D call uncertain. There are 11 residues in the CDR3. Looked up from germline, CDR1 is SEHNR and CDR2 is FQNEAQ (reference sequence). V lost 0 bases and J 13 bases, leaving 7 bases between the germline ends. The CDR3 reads CASSLAGSQFF. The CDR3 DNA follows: TGTGCCAGCAGCTTAGCGGGTAGTCAGTTCTTC.

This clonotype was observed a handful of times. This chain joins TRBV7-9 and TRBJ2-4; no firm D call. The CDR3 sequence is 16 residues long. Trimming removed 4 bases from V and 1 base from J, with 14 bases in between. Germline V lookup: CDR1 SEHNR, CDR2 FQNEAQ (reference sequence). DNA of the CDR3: TGTGCCAGCAGCTCCCCGACCGGTATGGCCAAAAACATTCAGTACTTC. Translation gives CASSSPTGMAKNIQYF.

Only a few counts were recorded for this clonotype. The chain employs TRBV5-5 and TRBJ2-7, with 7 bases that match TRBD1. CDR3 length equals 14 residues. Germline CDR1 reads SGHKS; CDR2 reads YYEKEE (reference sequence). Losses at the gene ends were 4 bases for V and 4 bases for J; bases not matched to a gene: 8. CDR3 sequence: CASSLGQESYEQYF. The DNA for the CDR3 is TGTGCCAGCAGCCTCGGACAGGAGAGTTACGAGCAGTACTTC.

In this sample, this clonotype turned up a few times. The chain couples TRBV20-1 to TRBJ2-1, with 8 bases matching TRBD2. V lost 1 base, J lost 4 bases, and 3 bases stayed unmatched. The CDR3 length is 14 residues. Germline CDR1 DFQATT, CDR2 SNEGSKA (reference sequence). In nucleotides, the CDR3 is TGCAGTGCTAGAGGGGCTAGCGGGTACAATGAGCAGTTCTTC. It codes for CSARGASGYNEQFF.

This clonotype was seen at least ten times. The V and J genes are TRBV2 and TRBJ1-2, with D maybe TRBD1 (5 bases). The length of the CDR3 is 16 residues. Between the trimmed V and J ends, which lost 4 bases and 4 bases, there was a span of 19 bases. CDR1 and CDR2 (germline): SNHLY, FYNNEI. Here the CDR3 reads CASSGGLSGPGYGYTF. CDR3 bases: TGTGCCAGCAGTGGTGGTCTCTCGGGGCCTGGCTATGGCTACACCTTC.

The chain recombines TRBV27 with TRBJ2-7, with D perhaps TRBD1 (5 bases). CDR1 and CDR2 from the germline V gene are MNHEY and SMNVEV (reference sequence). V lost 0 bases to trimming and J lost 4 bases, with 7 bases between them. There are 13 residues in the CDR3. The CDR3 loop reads CASSLSTVYEQYF. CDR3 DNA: TGTGCCAGCAGTTTATCGACAGTTTACGAGCAGTACTTC.

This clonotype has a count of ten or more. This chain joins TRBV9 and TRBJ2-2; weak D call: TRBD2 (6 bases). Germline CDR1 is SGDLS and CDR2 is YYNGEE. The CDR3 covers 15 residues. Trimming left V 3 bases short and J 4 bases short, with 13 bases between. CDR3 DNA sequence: TGTGCCAGCAGCGCCTCCTCACTAGCCACCGGGGAGCTGTTTTTT. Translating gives CASSASSLATGELFF.

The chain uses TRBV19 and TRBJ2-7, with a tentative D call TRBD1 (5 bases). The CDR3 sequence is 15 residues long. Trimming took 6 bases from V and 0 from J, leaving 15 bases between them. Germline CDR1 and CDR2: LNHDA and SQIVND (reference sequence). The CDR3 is CASSRMTDDSYEQYF. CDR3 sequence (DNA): TGTGCCAGTAGCAGGATGACAGACGACTCCTACGAGCAGTACTTC.

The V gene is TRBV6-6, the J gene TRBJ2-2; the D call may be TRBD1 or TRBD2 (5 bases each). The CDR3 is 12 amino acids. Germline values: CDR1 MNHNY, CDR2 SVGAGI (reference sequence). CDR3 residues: CGGLGNTGELFF. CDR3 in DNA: TGTGGGGGGTTAGGGAACACCGGGGAGCTGTTTTTT.

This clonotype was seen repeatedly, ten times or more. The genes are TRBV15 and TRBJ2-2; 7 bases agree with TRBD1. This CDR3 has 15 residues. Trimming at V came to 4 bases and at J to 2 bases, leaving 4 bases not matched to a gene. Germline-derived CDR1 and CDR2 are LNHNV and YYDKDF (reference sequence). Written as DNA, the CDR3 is TGTGCCACCAGCATAAGACAGGGTAACACCGGGGAGCTGTTTTTT. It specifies CATSIRQGNTGELFF.